This TCR beta chain originates from a study of cytomegalovirus exposure and HLA in healthy donors. This clone has just a few counts. This CDR3 contains 12 residues. The V gene's germline CDR1 is KGHSH and CDR2 LQKENI. J was trimmed by 10 bases and V by 6 bases; bases with no gene match: 6. PCR used 60 Vbeta primers and 13 Jbeta primers. Clones were sequenced by immunoSEQ multiplex PCR, and TCRdb holds only the in-frame ones, with some missing. The table has under 200,000 clones, roughly 80% seen once. The receptor comes from a female donor in good health and CMV-seronegative. Sequencing was carried out using PBMCs. The chain recombines TRBV18 with TRBJ1-1; the match to TRBD1 covers 9 bases. The CDR3 here is CASSGDRESAFF. CDR3 nucleotide sequence: TGTGCCAGCTCGGGGGACAGGGAATCAGCTTTCTTT. Filled out from reference TRBV18 and TRBJ1-1, the complete variable domain reads NAGVMQNPRHLVRRRGQEARLRCSPMKGHSHVYWYRQLPEEGLKFMVYLQKENIIDESGMPKERFSAEFPKEGPSILRIQQVVRGDSAAYFCASSGDRESAFFGQGTRLTVV.